This T cell receptor beta chain is drawn from a study of blood T cell repertoires in COVID-19. About the research overall: Italy, Spain and the United States were the sources of the convalescent and acute COVID-19 samples.

The authors' processing: Nucleated cell counts were estimated from reference gene primer amplification. Profiled with immunoSEQ multiplex PCR; TCRdb holds only in-frame clones, not every one. The V and J calls and the clone size are those of that table, but D and trimming were determined from the DNA. The sample has about 250,000 clones, around nine tenths seen once; the top ten hold 2% to 2.5%. Germline V gene sequence: CDR1 SEHNR, CDR2 FQNEAQ (reference sequence). The CDR3 contains 15 residues. V was pared by 5 bases and J by 6 bases, with 11 bases of the junction left unmatched. The sequenced material came from peripheral blood. The V call is TRBV7-9, the J call TRBJ2-7; 9 bases align to TRBD1. The receptor was isolated from a woman between 40 and 50 years old who had recovered from COVID-19. CDR3 region: CASSIHGTGMGEQYF. The CDR3 DNA follows: TGTGCCAGCAGCATCCACGGGACAGGGATGGGCGAGCAGTACTTC. Based on the CDR3 plus reference TRBV7-9 and TRBJ2-7, the full variable domain is DTGVSQNPRHKITKRGQNVTFRCDPISEHNRLYWYRQTLGQGPEFLTYFQNEAQLEKSRLLSDRFSAERPKGSFSTLEIQRTEQGDSAMYLCASSIHGTGMGEQYFGPGTRLTVT.